These 11 T cell receptor beta chains share one sample of origin, sequenced in a study of cytomegalovirus exposure and HLA in healthy donors. Libraries were prepared by immunoSEQ multiplex PCR; TCRdb keeps only in-frame clonotypes and omits some of them. The table has some 100,000 clones, more than 75% seen once. The sequenced sample consisted of PBMCs. Every receptor here comes from a man between 18 and 29 years old in good health and CMV-seronegative.

J is TRBJ1-2 and V is TRBV25-1, with 9 bases that match TRBD1. This CDR3 has 15 residues. Losses at the gene ends were 0 bases for V and 7 bases for J; bases not matched to a gene: 6. Per the germline V gene, CDR1 is MGHDK and CDR2 is SYGVNS. This CDR3 reads CASSEYTTGGSGYTF. For the CDR3, the DNA is TGTGCCAGCAGTGAATATACCACAGGGGGCTCTGGCTACACCTTC.

The chain joins TRBV27 to TRBJ1-6, with TRBD1 matching 10 bases. This CDR3 spans 14 amino acids. CDR1 MNHEY and CDR2 SMNVEV come from the germline V gene (reference sequence). The V segment lost 6 bases and the J segment 7 bases; nucleotides outside the gene matches: 3. The CDR3 DNA is TGTGCCAGCAGAGGACAGGGGGTAAATTCACCCCTCCACTTT. It translates to CASRGQGVNSPLHF.

This clone was picked up one time. The chain's CDR3 is CASSLGLADYNEQFF. The CDR3 bases are TGTGCCAGCAGCTTGGGCCTAGCGGACTACAATGAGCAGTTCTTC. The chain carries TRBV5-4 and TRBJ2-1, with 7 bases aligning to TRBD2. This CDR3 contains 15 residues. Germline V gene lookup returns CDR1 SGHNT and CDR2 YYREEE (reference sequence). Losses at the gene ends were 0 bases for V and 3 bases for J; bases not matched to a gene: 3.

The J gene is TRBJ1-2, the V gene TRBV29-1; 7 bases align to TRBD1. The CDR3 contains 14 residues. V gave up 3 bases and J gave up 0 bases; unmatched junction bases: 4. Germline V CDR1 and CDR2: SQVTM, ANQGSEA. As DNA, the CDR3 is TGCAGCGTTGAGGACAGGCAAGCTAACTATGGCTACACCTTC. This translates into CSVEDRQANYGYTF.

V is TRBV11-2 and J is TRBJ2-3; 9 bases fit TRBD2. Germline values: CDR1 SGHAT, CDR2 FQNNGV. The V and J ends lost 1 base and 6 bases, in that order; junction bases with no gene match: 8. This CDR3 comprises 16 residues. CDR3 nucleotide sequence: TGTGCCAGCAGCTTAGGGAGTAGCGGGAGTTACGATACGCAGTATTTT. This codes for CASSLGSSGSYDTQYF.

The J gene is TRBJ2-7, the V gene TRBV28, with 11 bases matching TRBD1. Trimming took 6 bases from V and 5 from J; bases not matched to a gene: 3. The CDR3 is 13 residues long. From germline, CDR1 is MDHEN and CDR2 SYDVKM. DNA of the CDR3: TGTGCCAGCAGGGGGACAGGGGGGAACGAGCAGTACTTC. The encoded protein is CASRGTGGNEQYF.

This chain joins TRBV28 and TRBJ2-7, with 7 bases matching TRBD1. Trimming at V came to 5 bases and at J to 6 bases, leaving 10 bases not matched to a gene. The germline CDR1 and CDR2 sequences are MDHEN and SYDVKM. The CDR3 has 14 amino acids. The CDR3 sequence is CASSLSTGSREQYF. CDR3 bases: TGTGCCAGCAGTCTTTCGACAGGGTCTCGCGAGCAGTACTTC.

The chain has TRBV7-2 and TRBJ2-7; TRBD2 aligns across 8 bases. The CDR3 has 18 amino acids. V was pared by 1 base and J by 3 bases, with 14 bases of the junction left unmatched. The germline CDR1 and CDR2 sequences are SGHTA and FQGNSA. CDR3 coding DNA: TGTGCCAGCAGCTTAGTGGTGGGGAAGGGCGGGAGGATCTACGAGCAGTACTTC. Amino acids: CASSLVVGKGGRIYEQYF.

The table lists this clone with a count of one. This chain links TRBV7-9 with TRBJ2-1; 8 nucleotides align to TRBD1. Germline V gene sequence: CDR1 SEHNR, CDR2 FQNEAQ (reference sequence). This CDR3 contains 15 residues. V lost 1 base and J lost 7; bases outside the gene matches: 6. The CDR3, as DNA: TGTGCCAGCAGCTTAGGGCAGGGGGCGAGAAATGAGCAGTTCTTC. Translation gives CASSLGQGARNEQFF. The entire variable domain, with the rest obtained from reference TRBV7-9 and TRBJ2-1, is as follows: DTGVSQNPRHKITKRGQNVTFRCDPISEHNRLYWYRQTLGQGPEFLTYFQNEAQLEKSRLLSDRFSAERPKGSFSTLEIQRTEQGDSAMYLCASSLGQGARNEQFFGPGTRLTVL.

This clone was counted between two and nine times. This chain uses TRBV30 with TRBJ1-2; 10 bases fit TRBD1. Trimming cost V 3 bases and J 5 bases; bases outside gene matches: 6. The CDR3 loop spans 14 amino acids. Germline assignment: CDR1 GTSNPN and CDR2 SVGIG (reference sequence). The CDR3 nucleotides read TGTGCCTGGAGGGAGACAGGGGGCGGGTATGGCTACACCTTC. This encodes CAWRETGGGYGYTF.

This clone was counted a few times. The genes are TRBV2 and TRBJ2-7; 7 bases match TRBD1. Germline V lookup: CDR1 SNHLY, CDR2 FYNNEI. This CDR3 is 14 amino acids long. V was clipped by 3 bases and J by 7 bases; unmatched bases: 9. CDR3 region: CASSDMKGAGEQYF. The CDR3 region has the DNA TGTGCCAGCAGTGATATGAAGGGGGCAGGTGAGCAGTACTTC.